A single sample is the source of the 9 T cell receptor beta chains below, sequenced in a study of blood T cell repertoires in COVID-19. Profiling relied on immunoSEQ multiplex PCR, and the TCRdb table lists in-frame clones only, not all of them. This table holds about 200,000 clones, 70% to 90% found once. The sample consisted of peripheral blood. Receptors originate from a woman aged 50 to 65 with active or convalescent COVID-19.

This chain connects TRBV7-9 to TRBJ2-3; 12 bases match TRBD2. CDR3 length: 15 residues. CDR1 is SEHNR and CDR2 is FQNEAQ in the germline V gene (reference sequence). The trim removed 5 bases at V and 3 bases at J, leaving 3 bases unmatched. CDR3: CASSALAGGTDTQYF. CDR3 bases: TGTGCCAGCAGCGCACTAGCGGGAGGAACAGATACGCAGTATTTT.

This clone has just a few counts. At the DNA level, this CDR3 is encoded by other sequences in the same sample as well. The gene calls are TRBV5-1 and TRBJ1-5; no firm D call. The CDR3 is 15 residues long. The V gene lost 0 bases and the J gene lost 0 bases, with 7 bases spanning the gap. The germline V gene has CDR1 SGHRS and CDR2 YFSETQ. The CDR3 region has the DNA TGCGCCAGCAGCTTGGCCGGGGATAGCAATCAGCCCCAGCATTTT. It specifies CASSLAGDSNQPQHF.

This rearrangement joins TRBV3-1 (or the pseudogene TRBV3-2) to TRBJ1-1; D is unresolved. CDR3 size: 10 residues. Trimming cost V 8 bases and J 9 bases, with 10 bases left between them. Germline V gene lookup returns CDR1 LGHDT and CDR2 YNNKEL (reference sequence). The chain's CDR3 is CASGRDKAFF. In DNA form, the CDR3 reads TGTGCCAGCGGGAGGGATAAAGCTTTCTTT.

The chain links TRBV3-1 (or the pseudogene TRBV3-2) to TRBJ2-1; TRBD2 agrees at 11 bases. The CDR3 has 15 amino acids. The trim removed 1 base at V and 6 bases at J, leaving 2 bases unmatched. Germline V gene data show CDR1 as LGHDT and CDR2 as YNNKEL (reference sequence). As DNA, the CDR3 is TGTGCCAGCAGCCAAGGTAGCGGGGGGGGCAATGAGCAGTTCTTC. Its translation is CASSQGSGGGNEQFF.

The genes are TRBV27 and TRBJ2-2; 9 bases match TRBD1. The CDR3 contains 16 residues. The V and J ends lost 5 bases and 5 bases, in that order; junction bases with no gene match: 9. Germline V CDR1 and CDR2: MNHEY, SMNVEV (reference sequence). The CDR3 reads CASSRPGTGKTGELFF. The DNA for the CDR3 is TGTGCCAGCAGTCGCCCCGGGACAGGGAAGACCGGGGAGCTGTTTTTT.

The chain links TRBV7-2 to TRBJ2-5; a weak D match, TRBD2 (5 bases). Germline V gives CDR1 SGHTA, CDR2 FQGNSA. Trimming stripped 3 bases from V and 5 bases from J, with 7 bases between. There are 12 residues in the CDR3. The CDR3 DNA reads TGTGCCAGCAGCTTTTGGAGGGAGACCCAGTACTTC. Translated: CASSFWRETQYF. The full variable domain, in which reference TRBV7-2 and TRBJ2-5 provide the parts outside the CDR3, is GAGVSQSPSNKVTEKGKDVELRCDPISGHTALYWYRQSLGQGLEFLIYFQGNSAPDKSGLPSDRFSAERTGGSVSTLTIQRTQQEDSAVYLCASSFWRETQYFGPGTRLLVL.

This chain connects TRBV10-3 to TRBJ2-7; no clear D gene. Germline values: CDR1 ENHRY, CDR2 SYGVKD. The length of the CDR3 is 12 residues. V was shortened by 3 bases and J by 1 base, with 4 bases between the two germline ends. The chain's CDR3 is CAISEYSYEQYF. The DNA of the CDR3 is TGTGCCATCAGTGAATATTCCTACGAGCAGTACTTC.

CDR3 sequence: CASSSSSETQYF. The CDR3 DNA follows: TGTGCCAGCAGCAGTAGCTCGGAGACCCAGTACTTC. This sequence joins TRBV5-5 and TRBJ2-5; D call uncertain. CDR1 SGHKS and CDR2 YYEKEE come from the germline V gene (reference sequence). The CDR3 is 12 residues long. V gave up 4 bases and J gave up 5 bases, with 9 bases separating them.

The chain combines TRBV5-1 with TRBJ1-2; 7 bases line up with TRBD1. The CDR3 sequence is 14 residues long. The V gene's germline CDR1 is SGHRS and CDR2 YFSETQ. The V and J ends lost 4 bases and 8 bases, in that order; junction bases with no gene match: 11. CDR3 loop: CASSLQYTGDGYTF. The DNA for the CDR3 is TGCGCCAGCAGCCTACAATATACAGGGGACGGCTACACCTTC.